This T cell receptor beta chain derives from a study of T-cell reconstitution after alpha-beta-depleted transplantation in children. Preparation of the TCRbeta library involved a method that used unique molecular identifiers. TCRdb processed the PCR reads anew with MiXCR; each CDR3 protein has one entry. This repertoire shows 80,000 or so distinct CDR3 sequences, 14% found once; its top ten account for 25% to 35%. V lost 2 bases to trimming and J lost 6 bases, with 14 bases between them. The CDR3 contains 14 residues. Germline V gene lookup returns CDR1 SGHTA and CDR2 FQGNSA. Worth noting for this clonotype: The antigen is undetermined.

The study's findings and limits: Roughly two months post-transplant, alpha-beta T cells reportedly originated from several hundred graft clones that had expanded.

The chain recombines TRBV7-2 with TRBJ2-7, with D uncertain. The sequenced sample was PBMCs, mostly from graft donor cells, obtained 180 days after TCRalphabeta/CD19-depleted stem cell transplant. The origin of this receptor is a male patient between 2 and 15 years old who had a stem cell transplant for acute lymphoblastic leukemia, so the T cells may come from the graft donor. CDR3 sequence (DNA): TGTGCCAGCAGCTTAAAGCGCAGCAGAAGCGAGCAGTACTTC. Encoded protein: CASSLKRSRSEQYF.